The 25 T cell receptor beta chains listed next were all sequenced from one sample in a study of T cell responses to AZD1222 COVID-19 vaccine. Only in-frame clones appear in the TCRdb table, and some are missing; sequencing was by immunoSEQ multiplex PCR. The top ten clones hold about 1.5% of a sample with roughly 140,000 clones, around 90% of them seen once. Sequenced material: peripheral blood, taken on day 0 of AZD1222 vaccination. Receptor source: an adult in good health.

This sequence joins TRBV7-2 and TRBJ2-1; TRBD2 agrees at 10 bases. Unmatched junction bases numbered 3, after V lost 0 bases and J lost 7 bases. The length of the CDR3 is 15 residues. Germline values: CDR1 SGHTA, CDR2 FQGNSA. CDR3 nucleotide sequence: TGTGCCAGCAGCTTAGCACTAGCGGGGCGGAATGAGCAGTTCTTC. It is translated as CASSLALAGRNEQFF. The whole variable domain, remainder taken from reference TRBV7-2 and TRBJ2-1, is GAGVSQSPSNKVTEKGKDVELRCDPISGHTALYWYRQSLGQGLEFLIYFQGNSAPDKSGLPSDRFSAERTGGSVSTLTIQRTQQEDSAVYLCASSLALAGRNEQFFGPGTRLTVL.

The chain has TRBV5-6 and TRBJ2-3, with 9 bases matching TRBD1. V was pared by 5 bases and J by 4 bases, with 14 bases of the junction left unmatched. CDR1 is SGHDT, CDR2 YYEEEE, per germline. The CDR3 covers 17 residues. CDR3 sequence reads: CASSSAIRTGVPDTQYF. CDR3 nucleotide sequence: TGTGCCAGCAGTTCGGCTATCAGGACAGGGGTACCAGATACGCAGTATTTT.

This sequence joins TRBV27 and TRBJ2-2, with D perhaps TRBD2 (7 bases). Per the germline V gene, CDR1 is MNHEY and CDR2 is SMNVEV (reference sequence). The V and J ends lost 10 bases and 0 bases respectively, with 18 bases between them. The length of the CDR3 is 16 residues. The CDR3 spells CATRDGGAANTGELFF. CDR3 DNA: TGTGCCACCAGGGATGGGGGGGCGGCGAACACCGGGGAGCTGTTTTTT.

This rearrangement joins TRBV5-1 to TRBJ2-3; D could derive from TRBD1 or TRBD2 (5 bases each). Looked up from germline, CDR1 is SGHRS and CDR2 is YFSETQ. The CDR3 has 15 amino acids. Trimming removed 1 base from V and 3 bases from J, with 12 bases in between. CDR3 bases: TGCGCCAGCAGCTTGAGGGGAGCGACGACAGATACGCAGTATTTT. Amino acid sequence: CASSLRGATTDTQYF.

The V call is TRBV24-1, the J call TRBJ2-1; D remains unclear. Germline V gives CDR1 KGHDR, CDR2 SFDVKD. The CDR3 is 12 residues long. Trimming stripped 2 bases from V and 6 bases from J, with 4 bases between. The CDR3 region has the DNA TGTGCCACCAGTGATTACTCCAATGAGCAGTTCTTC. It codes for CATSDYSNEQFF.

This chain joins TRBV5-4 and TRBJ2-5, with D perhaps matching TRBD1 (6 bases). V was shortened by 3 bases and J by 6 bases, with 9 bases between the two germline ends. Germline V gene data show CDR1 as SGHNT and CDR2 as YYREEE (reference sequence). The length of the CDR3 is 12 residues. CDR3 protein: CASSWDKQTQYF. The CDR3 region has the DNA TGTGCCAGCAGCTGGGACAAACAGACCCAGTACTTC. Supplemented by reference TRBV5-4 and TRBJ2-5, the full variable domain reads ETGVTQSPTHLIKTRGQQVTLRCSSQSGHNTVSWYQQALGQGPQFIFQYYREEENGRGNFPPRFSGLQFPNYSSELNVNALELDDSALYLCASSWDKQTQYFGPGTRLLVL.

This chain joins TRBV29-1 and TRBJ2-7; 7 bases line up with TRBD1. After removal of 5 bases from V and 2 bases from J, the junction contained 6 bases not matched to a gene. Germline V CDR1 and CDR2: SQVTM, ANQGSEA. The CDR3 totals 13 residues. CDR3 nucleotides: TGCAGCGTTACCGGGACAGTAACCTACGAGCAGTACTTC. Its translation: CSVTGTVTYEQYF.

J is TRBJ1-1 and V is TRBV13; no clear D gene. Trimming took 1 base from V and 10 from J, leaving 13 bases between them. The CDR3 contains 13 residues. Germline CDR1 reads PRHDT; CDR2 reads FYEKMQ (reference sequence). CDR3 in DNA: TGTGCCAGCAGCTTAGAAGGGAGAGCCCCAGCTTTCTTT. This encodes CASSLEGRAPAFF.

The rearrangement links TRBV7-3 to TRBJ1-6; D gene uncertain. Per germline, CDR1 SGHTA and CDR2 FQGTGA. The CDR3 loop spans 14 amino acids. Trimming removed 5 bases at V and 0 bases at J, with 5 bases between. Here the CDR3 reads CASSPGSYNSPLHF. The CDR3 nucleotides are TGTGCCAGCAGCCCGGGCTCCTATAATTCACCCCTCCACTTT.

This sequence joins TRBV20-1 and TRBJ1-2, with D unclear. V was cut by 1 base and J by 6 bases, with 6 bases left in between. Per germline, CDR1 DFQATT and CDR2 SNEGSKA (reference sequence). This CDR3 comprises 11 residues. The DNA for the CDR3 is TGCAGTGCTAGAGGGGTGGATGGCTACACCTTC. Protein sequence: CSARGVDGYTF.

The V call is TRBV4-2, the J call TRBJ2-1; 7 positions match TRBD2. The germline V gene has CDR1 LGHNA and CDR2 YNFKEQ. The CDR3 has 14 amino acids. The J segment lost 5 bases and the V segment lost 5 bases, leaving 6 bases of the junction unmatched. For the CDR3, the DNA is TGTGCCAGCAGCTGGGCTGGGGGGGACAATGAGCAGTTCTTC. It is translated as CASSWAGGDNEQFF.

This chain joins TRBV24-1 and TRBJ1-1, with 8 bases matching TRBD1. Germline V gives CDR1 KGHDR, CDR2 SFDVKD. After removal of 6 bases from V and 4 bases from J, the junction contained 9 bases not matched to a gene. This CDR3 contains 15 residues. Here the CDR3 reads CATSPGGNWGTEAFF. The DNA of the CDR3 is TGTGCCACCAGTCCAGGGGGCAACTGGGGCACTGAAGCTTTCTTT.

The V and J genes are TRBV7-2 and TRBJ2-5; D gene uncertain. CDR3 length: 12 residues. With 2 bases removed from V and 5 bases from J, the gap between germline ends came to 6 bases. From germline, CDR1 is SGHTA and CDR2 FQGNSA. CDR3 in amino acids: CASSLLGETQYF. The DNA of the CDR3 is TGTGCCAGCAGCTTATTAGGGGAGACCCAGTACTTC.

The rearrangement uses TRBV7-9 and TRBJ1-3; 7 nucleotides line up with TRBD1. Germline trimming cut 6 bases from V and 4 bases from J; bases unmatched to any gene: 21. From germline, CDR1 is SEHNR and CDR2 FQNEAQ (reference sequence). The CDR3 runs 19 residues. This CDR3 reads CASSLLRQGIVTGGNTIYF. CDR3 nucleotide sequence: TGTGCCAGCAGTCTTTTACGACAGGGTATCGTTACGGGAGGAAACACCATATATTTT.

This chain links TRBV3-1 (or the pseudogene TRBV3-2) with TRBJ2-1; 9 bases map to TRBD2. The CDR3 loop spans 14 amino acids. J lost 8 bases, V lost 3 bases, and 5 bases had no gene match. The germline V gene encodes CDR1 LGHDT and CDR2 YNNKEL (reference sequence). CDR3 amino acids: CASSHSGSGDEQFF. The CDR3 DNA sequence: TGTGCCAGCAGCCATAGCGGGAGCGGGGATGAGCAGTTCTTC.

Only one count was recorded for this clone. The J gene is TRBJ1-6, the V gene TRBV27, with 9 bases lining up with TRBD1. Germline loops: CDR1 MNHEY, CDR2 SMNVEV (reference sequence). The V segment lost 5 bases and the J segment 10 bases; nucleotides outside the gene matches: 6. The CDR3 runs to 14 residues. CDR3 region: CASSQQGAGSPLHF. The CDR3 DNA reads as TGTGCCAGCAGTCAACAGGGGGCAGGATCACCCCTCCACTTT.

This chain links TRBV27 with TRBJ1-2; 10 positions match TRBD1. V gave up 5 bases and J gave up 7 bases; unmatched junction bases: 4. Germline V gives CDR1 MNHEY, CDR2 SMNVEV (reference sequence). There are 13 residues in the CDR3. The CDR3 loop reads CASSPDRGLGYTF. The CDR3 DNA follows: TGTGCCAGCAGTCCCGACAGGGGGCTTGGCTACACCTTC.

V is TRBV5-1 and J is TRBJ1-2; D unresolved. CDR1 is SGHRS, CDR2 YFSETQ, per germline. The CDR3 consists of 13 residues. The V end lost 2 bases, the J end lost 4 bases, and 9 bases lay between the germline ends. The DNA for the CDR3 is TGCGCCAGCAGCTTTGGCGGATTCTATGGCTACACCTTC. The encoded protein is CASSFGGFYGYTF.

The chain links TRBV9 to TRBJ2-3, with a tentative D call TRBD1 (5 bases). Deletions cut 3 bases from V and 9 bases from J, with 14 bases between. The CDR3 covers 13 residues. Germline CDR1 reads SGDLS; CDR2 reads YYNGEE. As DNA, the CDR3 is TGTGCCAGCAGCGCCCACCAGGGTGAAACGCAGTATTTT. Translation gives CASSAHQGETQYF.

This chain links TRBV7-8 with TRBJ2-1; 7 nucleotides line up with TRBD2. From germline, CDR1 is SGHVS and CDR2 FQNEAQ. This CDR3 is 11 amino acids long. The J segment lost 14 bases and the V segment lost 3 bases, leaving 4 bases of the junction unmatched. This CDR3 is CASSLGGVKFF. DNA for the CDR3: TGTGCCAGCAGCTTGGGAGGGGTGAAGTTCTTC.

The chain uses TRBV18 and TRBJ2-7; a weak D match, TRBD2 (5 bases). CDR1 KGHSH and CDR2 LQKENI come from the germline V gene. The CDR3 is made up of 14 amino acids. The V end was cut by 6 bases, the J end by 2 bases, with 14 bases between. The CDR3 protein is CASSLGAHPYEQYF. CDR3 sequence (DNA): TGTGCCAGCTCCCTGGGAGCCCACCCCTACGAGCAGTACTTC.

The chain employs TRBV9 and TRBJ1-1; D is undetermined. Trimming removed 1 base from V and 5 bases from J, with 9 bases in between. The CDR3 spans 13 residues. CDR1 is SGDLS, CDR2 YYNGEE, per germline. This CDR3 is CASSVTHGTEAFF. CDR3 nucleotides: TGTGCCAGCAGCGTAACCCACGGGACTGAAGCTTTCTTT.

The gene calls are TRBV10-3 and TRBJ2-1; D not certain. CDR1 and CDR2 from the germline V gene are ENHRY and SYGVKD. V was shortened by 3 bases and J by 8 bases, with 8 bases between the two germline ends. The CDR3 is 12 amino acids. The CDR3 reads CAISDGWDEQFF. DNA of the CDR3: TGTGCCATCAGTGATGGGTGGGATGAGCAGTTCTTC.

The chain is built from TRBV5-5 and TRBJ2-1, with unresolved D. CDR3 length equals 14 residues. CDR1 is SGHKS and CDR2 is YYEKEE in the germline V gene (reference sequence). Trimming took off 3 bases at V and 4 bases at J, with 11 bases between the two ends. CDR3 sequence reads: CASSSGSVYNEQFF. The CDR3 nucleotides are TGTGCCAGCAGCTCCGGAAGCGTTTACAATGAGCAGTTCTTC.

CDR3 loop: CASSYRGLAGGHEQFF. The CDR3 nucleotides read TGTGCCAGCAGTTATAGGGGACTAGCGGGAGGACATGAGCAGTTCTTC. The chain has TRBV6-2 or TRBV6-3 and TRBJ2-1, with 15 bases aligning to TRBD2. Per germline, CDR1 MNHEY and CDR2 SVGEGT. This CDR3 contains 16 residues. V was pared by 3 bases and J by 8 bases, with 5 bases of the junction left unmatched.